This is a list of T cell receptor beta chains from one sample in a study of immune evolution from preneoplasia to lung adenocarcinoma. TCRdb's copy holds only in-frame clones and misses some; the assay was immunoSEQ multiplex PCR. The table shows thousands of clones, with roughly 73% occurring only once. Sequencing used FFPE adjacent normal lung tissue. The receptors shown here come from a person aged 55-80 years with lung adenocarcinoma. CDR3s include the opening cysteine and the closing phenylalanine or tryptophan. Rows may omit the clone size; those that give it use once, few, many or a size class.

>TRBJ1-4|TRBV29-1|.
CSVGDRGTNEKLFF
>TRBJ2-7|TRBV6-6|.
CASSFGGSYEQYF
>TRBJ1-4|TRBV2|.
CASSDRDINEKLFF
>TRBJ1-2|TRBV14|few
CASSQEQGFYGYTF
>TRBJ2-7|TRBV2|few
CASMMQSLRF
>TRBJ1-2|TRBV10-3|few
CAISVGLAHGYTF
>TRBJ1-5|TRBV28|.
CASSFFGTGEGQPQHF
>TRBJ2-7|TRBV30|.
CAWSVAVDYEQYF
>TRBJ2-7|TRBV10-3|.
CAISESAGSSYEQYF
>TRBJ1-2|TRBV27|.
CASRSTGGVYGYTF
>TRBJ1-2|TRBV5-6|.
CASSPVPGQSIYGYTF
>TRBJ1-6|TRBV2|.
CASSGDRSPLHF
>TRBJ1-2|TRBV6-5|.
CASSYEGTEVYGYTF
>TRBJ1-1|TRBV25-1|.
CASSETGLFTEAFF
>TRBJ1-2|TRBV7-2|.
CASSVTGGVGDYGYTF
>TRBJ2-5|TRBV7-7|.
CASSFGTNQETQYF